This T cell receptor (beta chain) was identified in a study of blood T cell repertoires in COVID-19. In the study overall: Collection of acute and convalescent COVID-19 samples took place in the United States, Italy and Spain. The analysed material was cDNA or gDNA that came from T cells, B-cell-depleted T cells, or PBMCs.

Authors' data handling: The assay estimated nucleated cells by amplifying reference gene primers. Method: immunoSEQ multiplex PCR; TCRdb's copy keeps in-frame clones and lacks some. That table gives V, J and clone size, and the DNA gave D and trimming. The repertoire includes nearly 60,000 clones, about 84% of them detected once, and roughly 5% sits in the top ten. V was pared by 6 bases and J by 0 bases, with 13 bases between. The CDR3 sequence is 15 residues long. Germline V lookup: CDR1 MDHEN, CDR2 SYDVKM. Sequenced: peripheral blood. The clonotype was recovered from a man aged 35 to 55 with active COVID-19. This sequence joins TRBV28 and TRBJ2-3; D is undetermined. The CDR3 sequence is CASSPERASTDTQYF. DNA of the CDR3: TGTGCCAGCAGCCCCGAGCGTGCTAGCACAGATACGCAGTATTTT.